This TCR beta chain was documented in a study of blood T cell repertoires in COVID-19. Study context: Specimens from acute and convalescent COVID-19 originated in the United States, Italy and Spain. Nucleic acid was either cDNA or gDNA, and it came from T cells, B-cell-depleted T cells, or PBMCs.

The germline gives CDR1 DFQATT, CDR2 SNEGSKA (reference sequence). The CDR3 loop spans 11 amino acids. Per the authors' pipeline: Estimated nucleated cell counts came from reference gene primer amplification. Generated by immunoSEQ multiplex PCR, the TCRdb table keeps only in-frame clones and is missing some. The DNA gave D and trimming, while V, J and clone size come from that table. The profile covers just over 300,000 clones, with around nine tenths appearing a single time and about 2% taken by the ten largest. The chain has TRBV20-1 and TRBJ1-1; 7 bases are shared with TRBD1. The material sequenced was peripheral blood. The source is a woman younger than 45 with COVID-19, enrolled during active disease. The CDR3 protein is CRLLRGGLAFF. DNA of the CDR3: TGCAGACTACTGAGAGGGGGCCTCGCTTTCTTT.